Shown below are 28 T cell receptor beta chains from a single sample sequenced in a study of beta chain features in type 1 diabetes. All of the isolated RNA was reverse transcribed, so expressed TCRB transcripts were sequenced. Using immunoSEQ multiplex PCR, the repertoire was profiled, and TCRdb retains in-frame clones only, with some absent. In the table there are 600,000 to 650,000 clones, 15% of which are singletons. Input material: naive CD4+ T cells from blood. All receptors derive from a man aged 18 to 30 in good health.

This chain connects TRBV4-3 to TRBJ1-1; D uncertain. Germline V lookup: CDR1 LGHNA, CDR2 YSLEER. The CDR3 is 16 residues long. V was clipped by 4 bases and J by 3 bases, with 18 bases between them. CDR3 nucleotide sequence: TGCGCCAGCAGCCTACTCCGCTGGGAAAGGGACACTGAAGCTTTCTTT. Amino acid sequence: CASSLLRWERDTEAFF.

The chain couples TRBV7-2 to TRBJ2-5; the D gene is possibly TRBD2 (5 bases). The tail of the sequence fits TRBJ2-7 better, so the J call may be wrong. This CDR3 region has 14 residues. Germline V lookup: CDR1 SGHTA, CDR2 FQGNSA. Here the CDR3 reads CASSLVSGPYEQYF. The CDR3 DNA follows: TGTGCCAGCAGCTTAGTCAGCGGTCCCTACGAGCAGTACTTC.

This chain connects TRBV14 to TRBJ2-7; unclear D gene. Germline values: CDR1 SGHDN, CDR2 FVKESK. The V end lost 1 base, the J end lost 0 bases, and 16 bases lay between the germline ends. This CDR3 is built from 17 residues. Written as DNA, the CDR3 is TGTGCCAGCAGCCAAGGACGACTCCGGTCCGACTCCTACGAGCAGTACTTC. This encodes CASSQGRLRSDSYEQYF.

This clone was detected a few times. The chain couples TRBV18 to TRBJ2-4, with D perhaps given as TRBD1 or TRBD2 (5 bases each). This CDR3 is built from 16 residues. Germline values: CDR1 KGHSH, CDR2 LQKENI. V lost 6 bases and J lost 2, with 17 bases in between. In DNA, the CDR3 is TGTGCCAGCTCTTCGCCCGGGGACGCGACCAAAAACATTCAGTACTTC. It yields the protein CASSSPGDATKNIQYF.

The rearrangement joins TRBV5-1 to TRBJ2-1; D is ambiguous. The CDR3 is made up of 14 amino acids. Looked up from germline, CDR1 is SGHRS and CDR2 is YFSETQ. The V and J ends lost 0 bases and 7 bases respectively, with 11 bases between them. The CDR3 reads CASSLGMLANEQFF. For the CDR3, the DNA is TGCGCCAGCAGCTTGGGGATGTTAGCAAATGAGCAGTTCTTC.

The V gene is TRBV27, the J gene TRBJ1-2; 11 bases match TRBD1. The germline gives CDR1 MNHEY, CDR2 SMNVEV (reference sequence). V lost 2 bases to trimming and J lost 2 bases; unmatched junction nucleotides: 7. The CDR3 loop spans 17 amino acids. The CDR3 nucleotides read TGTGCCAGCAGTTTACTCCCCCGGGACAGGGGGAACTATGGCTACACCTTC. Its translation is CASSLLPRDRGNYGYTF.

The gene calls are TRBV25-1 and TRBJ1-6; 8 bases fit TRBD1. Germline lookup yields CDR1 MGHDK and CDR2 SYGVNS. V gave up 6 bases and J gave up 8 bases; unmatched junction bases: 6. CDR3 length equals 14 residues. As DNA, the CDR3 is TGTGCCAGCAGGGCGCAGGGGGCGGATTCACCCCTCCACTTT. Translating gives CASRAQGADSPLHF.

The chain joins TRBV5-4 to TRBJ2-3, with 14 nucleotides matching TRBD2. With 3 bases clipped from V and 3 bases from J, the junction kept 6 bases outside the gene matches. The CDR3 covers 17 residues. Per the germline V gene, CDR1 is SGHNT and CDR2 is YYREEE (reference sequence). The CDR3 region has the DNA TGTGCCAGCAGCTATCGACTAGCGGGAGGGCCAACAGATACGCAGTATTTT. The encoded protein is CASSYRLAGGPTDTQYF. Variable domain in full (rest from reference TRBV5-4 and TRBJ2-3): ETGVTQSPTHLIKTRGQQVTLRCSSQSGHNTVSWYQQALGQGPQFIFQYYREEENGRGNFPPRFSGLQFPNYSSELNVNALELDDSALYLCASSYRLAGGPTDTQYFGPGTRLTVL.

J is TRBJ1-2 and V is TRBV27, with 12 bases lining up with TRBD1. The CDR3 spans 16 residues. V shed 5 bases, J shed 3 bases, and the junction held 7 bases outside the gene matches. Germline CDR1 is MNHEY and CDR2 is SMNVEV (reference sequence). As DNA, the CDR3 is TGTGCCAGCAGTCCGGGACAGGGGGCTATCTACTATGGCTACACCTTC. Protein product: CASSPGQGAIYYGYTF.

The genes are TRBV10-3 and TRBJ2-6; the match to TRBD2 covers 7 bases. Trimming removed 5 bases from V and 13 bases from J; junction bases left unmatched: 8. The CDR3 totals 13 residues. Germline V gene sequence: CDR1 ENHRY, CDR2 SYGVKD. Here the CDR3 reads CAISRDYGRVLTF. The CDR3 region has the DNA TGTGCCATCAGTCGGGACTACGGGCGGGTCCTGACTTTC.

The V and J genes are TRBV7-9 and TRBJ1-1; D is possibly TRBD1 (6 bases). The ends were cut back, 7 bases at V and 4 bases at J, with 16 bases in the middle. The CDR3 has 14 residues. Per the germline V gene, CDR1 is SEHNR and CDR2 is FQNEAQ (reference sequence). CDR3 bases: TGTGCCAGCACCACCTACAGGGCATTCACTGAAGCTTTCTTT. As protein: CASTTYRAFTEAFF. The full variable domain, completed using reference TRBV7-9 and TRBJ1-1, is DTGVSQNPRHKITKRGQNVTFRCDPISEHNRLYWYRQTLGQGPEFLTYFQNEAQLEKSRLLSDRFSAERPKGSFSTLEIQRTEQGDSAMYLCASTTYRAFTEAFFGQGTRLTVV.

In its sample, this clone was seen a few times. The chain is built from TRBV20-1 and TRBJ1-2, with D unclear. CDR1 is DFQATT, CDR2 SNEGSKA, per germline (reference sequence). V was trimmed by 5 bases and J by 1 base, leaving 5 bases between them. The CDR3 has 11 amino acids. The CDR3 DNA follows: TGCAGTGCTTCCAATAACTATGGCTACACCTTC. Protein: CSASNNYGYTF.

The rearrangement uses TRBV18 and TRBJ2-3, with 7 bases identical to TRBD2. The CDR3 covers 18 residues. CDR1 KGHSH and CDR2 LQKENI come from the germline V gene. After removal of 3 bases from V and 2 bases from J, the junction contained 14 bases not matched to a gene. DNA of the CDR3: TGTGCCAGCTCACCGATTCTGGGGGGGGACCGTCACACAGATACGCAGTATTTT. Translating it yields CASSPILGGDRHTDTQYF. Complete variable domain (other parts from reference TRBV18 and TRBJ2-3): NAGVMQNPRHLVRRRGQEARLRCSPMKGHSHVYWYRQLPEEGLKFMVYLQKENIIDESGMPKERFSAEFPKEGPSILRIQQVVRGDSAAYFCASSPILGGDRHTDTQYFGPGTRLTVL.

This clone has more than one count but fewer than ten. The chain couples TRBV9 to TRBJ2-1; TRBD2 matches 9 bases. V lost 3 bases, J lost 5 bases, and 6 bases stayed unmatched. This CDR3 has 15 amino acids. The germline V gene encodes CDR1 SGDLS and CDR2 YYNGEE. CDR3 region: CASSALAGGNNEQFF. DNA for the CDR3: TGTGCCAGCAGCGCACTAGCGGGCGGAAACAATGAGCAGTTCTTC.

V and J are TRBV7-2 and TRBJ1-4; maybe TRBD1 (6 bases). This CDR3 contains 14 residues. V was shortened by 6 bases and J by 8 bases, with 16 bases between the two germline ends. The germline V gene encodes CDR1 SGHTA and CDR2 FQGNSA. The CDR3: CASRRTEEREKLFF. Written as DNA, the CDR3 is TGTGCCAGCAGAAGGACAGAAGAACGGGAAAAACTGTTTTTT. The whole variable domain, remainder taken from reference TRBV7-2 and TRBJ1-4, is GAGVSQSPSNKVTEKGKDVELRCDPISGHTALYWYRQSLGQGLEFLIYFQGNSAPDKSGLPSDRFSAERTGGSVSTLTIQRTQQEDSAVYLCASRRTEEREKLFFGSGTQLSVL.

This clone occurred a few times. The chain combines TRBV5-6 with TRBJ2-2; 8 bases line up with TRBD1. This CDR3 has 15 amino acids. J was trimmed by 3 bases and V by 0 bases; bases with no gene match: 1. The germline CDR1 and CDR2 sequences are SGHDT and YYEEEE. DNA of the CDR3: TGTGCCAGCAGCTTGGGCAGGGGGCACACCGGGGAGCTGTTTTTT. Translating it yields CASSLGRGHTGELFF.

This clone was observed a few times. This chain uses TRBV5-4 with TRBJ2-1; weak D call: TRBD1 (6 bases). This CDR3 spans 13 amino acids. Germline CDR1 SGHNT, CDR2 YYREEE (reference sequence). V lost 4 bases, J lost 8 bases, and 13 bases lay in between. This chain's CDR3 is CASSLGHGDEQFF. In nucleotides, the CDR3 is TGTGCCAGCAGCCTGGGACATGGGGATGAGCAGTTCTTC.

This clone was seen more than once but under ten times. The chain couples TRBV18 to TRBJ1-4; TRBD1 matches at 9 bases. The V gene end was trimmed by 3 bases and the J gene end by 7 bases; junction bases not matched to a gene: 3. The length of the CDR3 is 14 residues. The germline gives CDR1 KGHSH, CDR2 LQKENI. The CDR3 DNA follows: TGTGCCAGCTCACCGGGACAGGGTGGTGAAAAACTGTTTTTT. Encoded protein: CASSPGQGGEKLFF. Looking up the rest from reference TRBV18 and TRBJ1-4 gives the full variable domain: NAGVMQNPRHLVRRRGQEARLRCSPMKGHSHVYWYRQLPEEGLKFMVYLQKENIIDESGMPKERFSAEFPKEGPSILRIQQVVRGDSAAYFCASSPGQGGEKLFFGSGTQLSVL.

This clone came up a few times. CDR3: CASSQETGARNTIYF. In nucleotides, the CDR3 is TGTGCCAGCAGCCAAGAAACAGGGGCCCGGAACACCATATATTTT. This chain uses TRBV14 with TRBJ1-3, with 7 bases matching TRBD1. Unmatched junction bases numbered 6, after V lost 0 bases and J lost 7 bases. Germline-derived CDR1 and CDR2 are SGHDN and FVKESK. The CDR3 covers 15 residues.

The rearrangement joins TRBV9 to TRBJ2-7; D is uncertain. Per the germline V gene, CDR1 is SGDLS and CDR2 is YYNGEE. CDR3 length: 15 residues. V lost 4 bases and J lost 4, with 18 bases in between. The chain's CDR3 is CASSTRPIQGYEQYF. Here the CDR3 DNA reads TGTGCCAGCAGCACCCGGCCCATCCAAGGGTACGAGCAGTACTTC.

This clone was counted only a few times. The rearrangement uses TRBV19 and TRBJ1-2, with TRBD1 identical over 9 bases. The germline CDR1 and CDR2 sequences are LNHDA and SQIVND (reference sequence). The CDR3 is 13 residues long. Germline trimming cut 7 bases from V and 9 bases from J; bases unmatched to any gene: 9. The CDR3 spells CASIQTGGNSYTF. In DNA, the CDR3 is TGTGCCAGTATCCAGACAGGGGGAAATAGCTACACCTTC.

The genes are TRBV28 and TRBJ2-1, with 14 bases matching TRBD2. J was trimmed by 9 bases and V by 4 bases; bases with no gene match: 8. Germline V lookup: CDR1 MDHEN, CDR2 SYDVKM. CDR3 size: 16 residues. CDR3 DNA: TGTGCCAGCAGTTCTTTGACCGGGACTAGCGGGAGTGAGCAGTTCTTC. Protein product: CASSSLTGTSGSEQFF.

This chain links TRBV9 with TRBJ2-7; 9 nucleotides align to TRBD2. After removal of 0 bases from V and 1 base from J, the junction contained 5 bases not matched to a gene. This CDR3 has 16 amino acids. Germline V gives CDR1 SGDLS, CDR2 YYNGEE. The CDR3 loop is CASSVALAGESYEQYF. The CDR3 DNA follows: TGTGCCAGCAGCGTAGCCTTAGCGGGAGAATCCTACGAGCAGTACTTC.

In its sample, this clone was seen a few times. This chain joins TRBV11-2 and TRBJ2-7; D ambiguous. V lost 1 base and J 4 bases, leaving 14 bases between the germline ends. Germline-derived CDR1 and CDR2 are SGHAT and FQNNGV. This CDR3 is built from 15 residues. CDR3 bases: TGTGCCAGCAGCTTAGCCCGGCTGGGGTCATACGAGCAGTACTTC. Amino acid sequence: CASSLARLGSYEQYF. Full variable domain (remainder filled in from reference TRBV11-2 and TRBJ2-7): EAGVAQSPRYKIIEKRQSVAFWCNPISGHATLYWYQQILGQGPKLLIQFQNNGVVDDSQLPKDRFSAERLKGVDSTLKIQPAKLEDSAVYLCASSLARLGSYEQYFGPGTRLTVT.

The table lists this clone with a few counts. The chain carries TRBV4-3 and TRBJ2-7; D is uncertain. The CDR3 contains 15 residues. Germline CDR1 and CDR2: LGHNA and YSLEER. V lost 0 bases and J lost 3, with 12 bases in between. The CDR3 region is CASSQDLLDFYEQYF. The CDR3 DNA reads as TGCGCCAGCAGCCAAGATCTTCTAGACTTCTACGAGCAGTACTTC.

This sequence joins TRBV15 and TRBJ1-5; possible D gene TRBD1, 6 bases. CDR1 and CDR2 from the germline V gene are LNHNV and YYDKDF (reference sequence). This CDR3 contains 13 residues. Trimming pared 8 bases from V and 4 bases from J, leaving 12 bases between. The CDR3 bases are TGTGCCACCGGGCATCAGGGGAATCAGCCCCAGCATTTT. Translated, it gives CATGHQGNQPQHF.

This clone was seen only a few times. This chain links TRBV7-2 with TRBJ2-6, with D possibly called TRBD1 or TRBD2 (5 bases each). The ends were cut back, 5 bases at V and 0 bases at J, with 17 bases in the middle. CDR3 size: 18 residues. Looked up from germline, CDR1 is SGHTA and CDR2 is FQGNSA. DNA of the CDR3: TGTGCCAGCAGCCCCGTTTCGGGGACGGGCTCTGGGGCCAACGTCCTGACTTTC. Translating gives CASSPVSGTGSGANVLTF.

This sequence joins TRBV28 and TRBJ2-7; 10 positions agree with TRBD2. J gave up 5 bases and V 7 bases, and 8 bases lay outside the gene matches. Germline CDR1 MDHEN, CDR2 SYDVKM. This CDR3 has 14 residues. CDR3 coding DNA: TGTGCCAGCACCCTTTCGGGACTAGCGAACGAGCAGTACTTC. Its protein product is CASTLSGLANEQYF.